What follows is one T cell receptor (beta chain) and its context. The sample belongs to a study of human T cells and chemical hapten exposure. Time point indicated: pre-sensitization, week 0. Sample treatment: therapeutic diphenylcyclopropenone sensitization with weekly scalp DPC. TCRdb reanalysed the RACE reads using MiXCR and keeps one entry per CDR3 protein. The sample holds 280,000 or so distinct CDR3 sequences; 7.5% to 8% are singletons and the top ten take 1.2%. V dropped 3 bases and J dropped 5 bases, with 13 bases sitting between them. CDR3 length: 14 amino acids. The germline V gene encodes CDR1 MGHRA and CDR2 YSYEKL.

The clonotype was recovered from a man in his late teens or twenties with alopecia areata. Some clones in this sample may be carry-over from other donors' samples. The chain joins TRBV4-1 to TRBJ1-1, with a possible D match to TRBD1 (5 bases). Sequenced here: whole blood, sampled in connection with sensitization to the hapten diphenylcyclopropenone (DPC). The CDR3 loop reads CASSHPGGGTEAFF. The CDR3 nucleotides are TGCGCCAGCAGCCATCCGGGTGGGGGGACTGAAGCTTTCTTT.